The rows below give T cell receptor beta chains drawn from one sample of a study of blood T cell repertoires in COVID-19. Sequencing used immunoSEQ multiplex PCR; TCRdb keeps in-frame clones, though not all of them. This table has 80,000 to 90,000 clones, approximately 85% appearing once. Material: peripheral blood. The receptors were gathered from a woman older than 75 with COVID-19, enrolled during active disease. The CDR3 runs from the conserved cysteine through the conserved F or W. The order of the fields is clone size, V gene, J gene, D gene, CDR3 protein, CDR3 DNA. The D gene is left open where the match is weak. Not all rows give a size; the values are once, few, many and, for expanded clones, a class.

abundance: few; v_gene: TRBV18; j_gene: TRBJ2-7; d_gene: TRBD1; CDR3aa: CASSPRRTGGAYEQYF; CDR3nt: TGTGCCAGCTCACCACGCAGGACAGGGGGCGCCTACGAGCAGTACTTC
abundance: -; v_gene: TRBV15; j_gene: TRBJ1-4; d_gene: -; CDR3aa: CATSSDPRWGGELFF; CDR3nt: TGTGCCACCAGCAGTGACCCAAGGTGGGGGGGAGAACTGTTTTTT
abundance: -; v_gene: TRBV4-3; j_gene: TRBJ1-2; d_gene: -; CDR3aa: CASSRYTGDYGYTF; CDR3nt: TGCGCCAGCAGCCGCTATACAGGAGACTATGGCTACACCTTC
abundance: -; v_gene: TRBV5-1; j_gene: TRBJ2-5; d_gene: TRBD2; CDR3aa: CASSMTSGIEETQYF; CDR3nt: TGCGCCAGCAGCATGACTAGCGGGATAGAAGAGACCCAGTACTTC
abundance: -; v_gene: TRBV11-2; j_gene: TRBJ1-2; d_gene: TRBD1; CDR3aa: CASSSFRDRGGYTF; CDR3nt: TGTGCCAGCAGCTCATTCCGGGACAGGGGTGGCTACACCTTC
abundance: few; v_gene: TRBV2; j_gene: TRBJ1-5; d_gene: -; CDR3aa: CASSEAPVDQPQHF; CDR3nt: TGTGCCAGCAGTGAAGCGCCGGTGGATCAGCCCCAGCATTTT
abundance: -; v_gene: TRBV29-1; j_gene: TRBJ2-5; d_gene: -; CDR3aa: CSVEVAGTQYF; CDR3nt: TGCAGCGTTGAGGTTGCAGGTACCCAGTACTTC
abundance: -; v_gene: TRBV29-1; j_gene: TRBJ2-3; d_gene: -; CDR3aa: CSVEVWGGAYPTDTQYF; CDR3nt: TGCAGCGTTGAAGTATGGGGCGGGGCATATCCCACAGATACGCAGTATTTT
abundance: -; v_gene: TRBV9; j_gene: TRBJ1-6; d_gene: -; CDR3aa: CASSYLWAGDSPLHF; CDR3nt: TGTGCCAGCAGCTACCTCTGGGCAGGGGACTCACCCCTCCACTTT
abundance: -; v_gene: TRBV5-1; j_gene: TRBJ2-1; d_gene: TRBD2; CDR3aa: CASSSWTSGVIGNNEQFF; CDR3nt: TGCGCCAGCAGCTCCTGGACTAGCGGGGTAATAGGGAACAATGAGCAGTTCTTC
abundance: -; v_gene: TRBV9; j_gene: TRBJ1-2; d_gene: -; CDR3aa: CASSVVGVGGYTF; CDR3nt: TGTGCCAGCAGCGTAGTAGGGGTCGGTGGCTACACCTTC
abundance: -; v_gene: TRBV7-9; j_gene: TRBJ1-6; d_gene: -; CDR3aa: CASSPEKGYSPLHF; CDR3nt: TGTGCCAGCAGCCCCGAGAAGGGGTATTCACCCCTCCACTTT
abundance: -; v_gene: TRBV27; j_gene: TRBJ1-2; d_gene: TRBD1; CDR3aa: CASSLKGAGDGYTF; CDR3nt: TGTGCCAGCAGTTTAAAGGGGGCAGGAGATGGCTACACCTTC
abundance: few; v_gene: TRBV7-3; j_gene: TRBJ2-1; d_gene: TRBD2; CDR3aa: CASSQTAGTSGGGSYNEQFF; CDR3nt: TGTGCCAGCAGCCAAACTGCAGGGACTAGCGGGGGCGGCTCCTACAATGAGCAGTTCTTC
abundance: -; v_gene: TRBV11-2; j_gene: TRBJ2-3; d_gene: TRBD2; CDR3aa: CASSLDGGARDTQYF; CDR3nt: TGTGCCAGCAGCTTAGACGGGGGGGCCAGGGATACGCAGTATTTT
abundance: few; v_gene: TRBV18; j_gene: TRBJ1-4; d_gene: -; CDR3aa: CANSAGPREKLFF; CDR3nt: TGTGCCAATTCCGCGGGCCCCAGGGAAAAACTGTTTTTT
abundance: -; v_gene: TRBV7-2; j_gene: TRBJ1-1; d_gene: -; CDR3aa: CASSIGRTRGEAFF; CDR3nt: TGTGCCAGCAGCATCGGACGGACTCGGGGTGAAGCTTTCTTT
abundance: once; v_gene: TRBV18; j_gene: TRBJ2-7; d_gene: -; CDR3aa: CASSPPQLASYEQYF; CDR3nt: TGTGCCAGCTCACCACCTCAACTCGCCTCCTACGAGCAGTACTTC
abundance: -; v_gene: TRBV19; j_gene: TRBJ2-6; d_gene: -; CDR3aa: CASMVAAGANVLTF; CDR3nt: TGTGCCAGTATGGTGGCTGCTGGGGCCAACGTCCTGACTTTC
abundance: -; v_gene: TRBV18; j_gene: TRBJ2-1; d_gene: TRBD2; CDR3aa: CASSPFRLAGDNEQFF; CDR3nt: TGTGCCAGCTCACCATTCCGGCTAGCGGGGGACAATGAGCAGTTCTTC
abundance: -; v_gene: TRBV10-3; j_gene: TRBJ2-2; d_gene: TRBD2; CDR3aa: CAIGAGGPSTGELFF; CDR3nt: TGTGCCATCGGAGCGGGGGGGCCGAGCACCGGGGAGCTGTTTTTT
abundance: -; v_gene: TRBV6-6; j_gene: TRBJ1-1; d_gene: -; CDR3aa: CASSYSRGIHF; CDR3nt: TGTGCCAGCAGTTACTCGAGGGGGATCCACTTT
abundance: -; v_gene: TRBV27; j_gene: TRBJ1-4; d_gene: -; CDR3aa: CASSAFPGEKLFF; CDR3nt: TGTGCCAGCAGTGCCTTCCCGGGAGAAAAACTGTTTTTT
abundance: -; v_gene: TRBV27; j_gene: TRBJ1-6; d_gene: TRBD1; CDR3aa: CASSVTGGGYNYNSPLHF; CDR3nt: TGTGCCAGCAGTGTTACAGGGGGCGGTTATAACTATAATTCACCCCTCCACTTT
abundance: -; v_gene: TRBV28; j_gene: TRBJ2-7; d_gene: -; CDR3aa: CASTLGSRVDEQYF; CDR3nt: TGTGCCAGCACTTTAGGAAGTCGGGTGGACGAGCAGTACTTC
abundance: -; v_gene: TRBV19; j_gene: TRBJ1-3; d_gene: -; CDR3aa: CASSIGAIAGNTIYF; CDR3nt: TGTGCCAGTAGTATTGGGGCGATAGCTGGAAACACCATATATTTT
abundance: -; v_gene: TRBV19; j_gene: TRBJ1-1; d_gene: -; CDR3aa: CASSIARVNTEAFF; CDR3nt: TGTGCCAGTAGTATAGCGAGGGTAAACACTGAAGCTTTCTTT
abundance: -; v_gene: TRBV7-8; j_gene: TRBJ2-1; d_gene: TRBD2; CDR3aa: CASSLATWTSGGAVYEQFF; CDR3nt: TGTGCCAGCAGCTTAGCGACGTGGACTAGCGGGGGGGCCGTCTATGAGCAGTTCTTC
abundance: few; v_gene: TRBV5-1; j_gene: TRBJ2-5; d_gene: TRBD2; CDR3aa: CASSLDGGGGAQYF; CDR3nt: TGCGCCAGCAGCTTGGATGGCGGGGGGGGTGCCCAGTACTTC
abundance: -; v_gene: TRBV25-1; j_gene: TRBJ1-6; d_gene: TRBD1; CDR3aa: CASSPTGGDSPLHF; CDR3nt: TGTGCCAGCAGTCCGACAGGGGGGGATTCACCCCTCCACTTT
abundance: -; v_gene: TRBV9; j_gene: TRBJ2-7; d_gene: TRBD2; CDR3aa: CASSGGGSYEQYF; CDR3nt: TGTGCCAGCAGCGGCGGGGGCTCCTACGAGCAGTACTTC
abundance: -; v_gene: TRBV7-2; j_gene: TRBJ2-5; d_gene: TRBD2; CDR3aa: CASSSQREREETQYF; CDR3nt: TGTGCCAGCAGCTCCCAGCGGGAACGAGAAGAGACCCAGTACTTC
abundance: -; v_gene: TRBV12-5; j_gene: TRBJ1-2; d_gene: TRBD1; CDR3aa: CASGSIGTGYGYTF; CDR3nt: TGTGCTAGTGGATCAATCGGGACAGGCTATGGCTACACCTTC
abundance: -; v_gene: TRBV7-2; j_gene: TRBJ2-5; d_gene: TRBD2; CDR3aa: CASSRQTGLFGETQYF; CDR3nt: TGTGCCAGCAGCCGCCAGACGGGACTATTTGGAGAGACCCAGTACTTC
abundance: -; v_gene: TRBV27; j_gene: TRBJ1-5; d_gene: -; CDR3aa: CASSETSNQPQHF; CDR3nt: TGTGCCAGCAGCGAAACAAGCAATCAGCCCCAGCATTTT
abundance: -; v_gene: TRBV4-1; j_gene: TRBJ2-7; d_gene: -; CDR3aa: CASSQDRYSLSREQYF; CDR3nt: TGCGCCAGCAGCCAAGATCGCTACAGCCTGTCCAGGGAGCAGTACTTC
abundance: -; v_gene: TRBV12-5; j_gene: TRBJ1-5; d_gene: TRBD1; CDR3aa: CASGYGTAGQPQHF; CDR3nt: TGTGCTAGTGGTTACGGGACAGCAGGTCAGCCCCAGCATTTT
abundance: once; v_gene: TRBV5-5; j_gene: TRBJ2-7; d_gene: -; CDR3aa: CASSFVLAYEQYF; CDR3nt: TGTGCCAGCAGTTTTGTCCTAGCCTACGAGCAGTACTTC
abundance: -; v_gene: TRBV2; j_gene: TRBJ2-5; d_gene: -; CDR3aa: CASSEDRYQETQYF; CDR3nt: TGTGCCAGCAGTGAAGACAGGTACCAAGAGACCCAGTACTTC
abundance: -; v_gene: TRBV12-1; j_gene: TRBJ2-7; d_gene: -; CDR3aa: CASSPDDRGYEQYF; CDR3nt: TGTGCCAGCAGCCCAGACGACAGGGGCTACGAGCAGTACTTC
abundance: -; v_gene: TRBV6-5; j_gene: TRBJ1-2; d_gene: TRBD1; CDR3aa: CASSLDRPNYGYTF; CDR3nt: TGTGCCAGCAGTCTGGACAGGCCCAACTATGGCTACACCTTC
abundance: -; v_gene: TRBV7-9; j_gene: TRBJ2-5; d_gene: -; CDR3aa: CASSLSRTSWPRGETQYF; CDR3nt: TGTGCCAGCAGCTTATCAAGGACTAGCTGGCCCAGGGGGGAGACCCAGTACTTC
abundance: -; v_gene: TRBV9; j_gene: TRBJ2-7; d_gene: -; CDR3aa: CASSVGMEGASYEQYF; CDR3nt: TGTGCCAGCAGCGTAGGCATGGAGGGGGCATCCTACGAGCAGTACTTC
abundance: -; v_gene: TRBV29-1; j_gene: TRBJ2-3; d_gene: -; CDR3aa: CSGVRTDTQYF; CDR3nt: TGCAGCGGAGTCCGCACAGATACGCAGTATTTT
abundance: -; v_gene: TRBV28; j_gene: TRBJ2-7; d_gene: TRBD1; CDR3aa: CASSGTGTGFYEQYF; CDR3nt: TGTGCCAGCAGCGGGACCGGGACAGGGTTCTACGAGCAGTACTTC
abundance: -; v_gene: TRBV21-1; j_gene: TRBJ2-5; d_gene: -; CDR3aa: CASRTSGRASETQYF; CDR3nt: TGTGCCAGCAGGACTAGCGGGAGGGCCAGTGAGACCCAGTACTTC